This T cell receptor (beta chain) was identified in a study of shared clonotypes between healthy human individuals. CD8 cells regarded as naive lacked CD45RO, were positively chosen for CCR7, and omitted terminally differentiated effector memory CD45RA+ cells. Clones were sequenced by immunoSEQ multiplex PCR, and TCRdb holds only the in-frame ones, with some missing. The sample holds a few million clones; about 93% are singletons and the top ten take approximately 1.7%. V lost 6 bases, J lost 3 bases, and 20 bases lay in between. CDR1 is WNHNN, CDR2 SYGVQD, per germline (reference sequence). This CDR3 comprises 17 residues.

The chain employs TRBV10-1 and TRBJ2-2; D unresolved. The sequence came from a man aged 18 to 29 in good health. Some clones in this sample may be carry-over from other donors' samples. Sample: naive CD8+ T cells from PBMCs. Written as DNA, the CDR3 is TGCGCCAGCAGACAACCCAGGCCCACCTCCTACACCGGGGAGCTGTTTTTT. Its translation: CASRQPRPTSYTGELFF.